Shown below are 17 T cell receptor beta chains from a single sample sequenced in a study of beta chain features in type 1 diabetes. Sequenced material consisted of expressed TCRB transcripts (all of the isolated RNA was reverse transcribed). TCRdb keeps only in-frame clones here, not all; method: immunoSEQ multiplex PCR. Among about 930,000 clones, under 20% were seen once, and the ten largest hold around 0.02%. The sample was naive CD4+ T cells from blood. Receptors originate from a woman aged 18-29 years in good health.

In its sample, this clone was seen once. The rearrangement joins TRBV6-5 to TRBJ2-7; tentatively, D is TRBD1 or TRBD2 (6 bases each). Between the trimmed V and J ends, which lost 0 bases and 0 bases, there was a span of 12 bases. CDR3 size: 16 residues. CDR1 is MNHEY and CDR2 is SVGAGI in the germline V gene. The CDR3 nucleotides read TGTGCCAGCAGTTACTCGTACGGGGGCGGCTCCTACGAGCAGTACTTC. Translated: CASSYSYGGGSYEQYF.

This clone has only one observation. The V gene is TRBV4-2, the J gene TRBJ2-1, with TRBD2 matching 9 bases. V gave up 2 bases and J gave up 4 bases; unmatched junction bases: 12. CDR3 length: 18 amino acids. The germline V gene encodes CDR1 LGHNA and CDR2 YNFKEQ. CDR3 in amino acids: CASSQSSTAGGPYNEQFF. The CDR3 DNA sequence: TGTGCCAGCAGCCAATCTTCAACCGCGGGAGGGCCTTACAATGAGCAGTTCTTC.

The chain combines TRBV11-2 with TRBJ2-2, with D possibly matching TRBD1 (6 bases). V lost 5 bases, J lost 5 bases, and 12 bases lay in between. This CDR3 has 14 residues. The germline V gene has CDR1 SGHAT and CDR2 FQNNGV. The DNA for the CDR3 is TGTGCCAGCAGCCGTGGACAGAGAACCGGGGAGCTGTTTTTT. Protein: CASSRGQRTGELFF.

The rearrangement uses TRBV20-1 and TRBJ1-1; D call uncertain. Germline CDR1 and CDR2: DFQATT and SNEGSKA (reference sequence). This CDR3 has 11 residues. The V end lost 2 bases, the J end lost 3 bases, and 4 bases lay between the germline ends. This chain's CDR3 is CSARHYTEAFF. The CDR3 DNA is TGCAGTGCTAGACATTACACTGAAGCTTTCTTT.

In this sample, this clone turned up a few times. The V call is TRBV10-3, the J call TRBJ1-1; D perhaps matches TRBD1 (5 bases). Germline V gene sequence: CDR1 ENHRY, CDR2 SYGVKD. The CDR3 runs 12 residues. Trimming left V 3 bases short and J 6 bases short, with 8 bases between. CDR3 in DNA: TGTGCCATCAGTGAAAGGGACGCTGAAGCTTTCTTT. It is translated as CAISERDAEAFF.

The V and J genes are TRBV10-3 and TRBJ1-2; TRBD1 matches 7 bases. This CDR3 is 14 amino acids long. Per the germline V gene, CDR1 is ENHRY and CDR2 is SYGVKD. J gave up 0 bases and V 6 bases, and 4 bases lay outside the gene matches. The CDR3: CAISWDRSNYGYTF. The DNA for the CDR3 is TGTGCCATCAGCTGGGACAGATCTAACTATGGCTACACCTTC.

This clone appeared a few times. The chain combines TRBV7-8 with TRBJ1-5; D is unclear. The V and J ends lost 1 base and 5 bases respectively, with 9 bases between them. This CDR3 has 14 residues. The germline gives CDR1 SGHVS, CDR2 FQNEAQ. This chain's CDR3 is CASSLGWGDQPQHF. Here the CDR3 DNA reads TGTGCCAGCAGCTTAGGTTGGGGTGATCAGCCCCAGCATTTT.

The chain has TRBV11-2 and TRBJ2-3; the match to TRBD2 covers 9 bases. V gave up 6 bases and J gave up 2 bases; unmatched junction bases: 6. This CDR3 contains 15 residues. CDR1 is SGHAT and CDR2 is FQNNGV in the germline V gene. As DNA, the CDR3 is TGTGCCAGCAGTTCTCTAGCGGGAATCACAGATACGCAGTATTTT. Protein sequence: CASSSLAGITDTQYF.

In this sample, this clone turned up a few times. The chain is built from TRBV5-1 and TRBJ1-4; D call uncertain. Germline CDR1 is SGHRS and CDR2 is YFSETQ. V gave up 4 bases and J gave up 3 bases, with 13 bases separating them. The CDR3 has 15 amino acids. This CDR3 is CASSVNRSPNEKLFF. CDR3 DNA sequence: TGCGCCAGCAGCGTTAACAGAAGTCCTAATGAAAAACTGTTTTTT. Full variable domain (rest looked up from reference TRBV5-1 and TRBJ1-4): KAGVTQTPRYLIKTRGQQVTLSCSPISGHRSVSWYQQTPGQGLQFLFEYFSETQRNKGNFPGRFSGRQFSNSRSEMNVSTLELGDSALYLCASSVNRSPNEKLFFGSGTQLSVL.

The chain uses TRBV20-1 and TRBJ2-1; no definite D call. The CDR3 runs to 11 residues. V was clipped by 8 bases and J by 4 bases, with 9 bases between them. Germline lookup yields CDR1 DFQATT and CDR2 SNEGSKA (reference sequence). CDR3 residues: CSPLGYNEQFF. CDR3 DNA sequence: TGCAGTCCGCTCGGGTACAATGAGCAGTTCTTC.

This clone showed up just a few times. The chain uses TRBV15 and TRBJ2-1; 9 bases match TRBD1. The CDR3 totals 15 residues. Germline V gene lookup returns CDR1 LNHNV and CDR2 YYDKDF (reference sequence). Trimming at V came to 2 bases and at J to 7 bases, leaving 6 bases not matched to a gene. CDR3 in amino acids: CATSRSRTGANEQFF. CDR3 nucleotides: TGTGCCACCAGCAGATCGAGGACAGGGGCGAATGAGCAGTTCTTC.

A word on this clone: Distinct nucleotide sequences in the sample also encode this CDR3. The chain has TRBV28 and TRBJ2-2; maybe TRBD2 (5 bases). The germline V gene has CDR1 MDHEN and CDR2 SYDVKM. The V end lost 3 bases, the J end lost 1 base, and 6 bases lay between the germline ends. The CDR3 contains 14 residues. CDR3: CASSFGGNTGELFF. The CDR3 DNA reads TGTGCCAGCAGTTTTGGAGGGAACACCGGGGAGCTGTTTTTT.

CDR3 residues: CASSERGTSLVYEQFF. CDR3 sequence (DNA): TGTGCCAGCAGTGAACGTGGGACAAGTTTGGTCTATGAGCAGTTCTTC. The V gene is TRBV25-1, the J gene TRBJ2-1; D is perhaps TRBD1 (6 bases). CDR1 is MGHDK and CDR2 is SYGVNS in the germline V gene. The CDR3 is 16 residues long. Trimming took off 2 bases at V and 8 bases at J, with 19 bases between the two ends.

CDR3 protein: CATSREGQVSFLGNQPQHF. CDR3 bases: TGTGCCACCAGCAGAGAGGGACAGGTTTCTTTTTTGGGCAATCAGCCCCAGCATTTT. The J gene is TRBJ1-5, the V gene TRBV15; 8 positions agree with TRBD1. The ends lost 0 bases at V and 2 bases at J; junction bases unmatched: 12. The CDR3 totals 19 residues. In germline, CDR1 is LNHNV, CDR2 YYDKDF (reference sequence).

V is TRBV15 and J is TRBJ2-3; no clear D gene. There are 15 residues in the CDR3. The V gene's germline CDR1 is LNHNV and CDR2 YYDKDF (reference sequence). V lost 3 bases and J 6 bases, leaving 16 bases between the germline ends. CDR3 amino acids: CATSRALGSADTQYF. The CDR3, as DNA: TGTGCCACCAGCAGGGCTTTGGGTTCAGCGGATACGCAGTATTTT. The full variable domain, with the rest looked up from reference TRBV15 and TRBJ2-3, is DAMVIQNPRYQVTQFGKPVTLSCSQTLNHNVMYWYQQKSSQAPKLLFHYYDKDFNNEADTPDNFQSRRPNTSFCFLDIRSPGLGDTAMYLCATSRALGSADTQYFGPGTRLTVL.

The chain uses TRBV5-1 and TRBJ2-5; D call uncertain. This CDR3 region has 14 residues. Looked up from germline, CDR1 is SGHRS and CDR2 is YFSETQ. V lost 4 bases and J 0 bases, leaving 10 bases between the germline ends. The CDR3 sequence is CASSKHGYQETQYF. Written as DNA, the CDR3 is TGCGCCAGCAGCAAGCACGGCTACCAAGAGACCCAGTACTTC.

V usage is TRBV7-6 and J usage is TRBJ2-2; 12 nucleotides agree with TRBD2. Germline CDR1 reads SGHVS; CDR2 reads FNYEAQ. V shed 2 bases, J shed 5 bases, and the junction held 6 bases outside the gene matches. This CDR3 comprises 17 residues. CDR3 sequence reads: CASSLTQTSGGTGELFF. The CDR3 DNA follows: TGTGCCAGCAGCTTAACTCAGACTAGCGGGGGAACCGGGGAGCTGTTTTTT.